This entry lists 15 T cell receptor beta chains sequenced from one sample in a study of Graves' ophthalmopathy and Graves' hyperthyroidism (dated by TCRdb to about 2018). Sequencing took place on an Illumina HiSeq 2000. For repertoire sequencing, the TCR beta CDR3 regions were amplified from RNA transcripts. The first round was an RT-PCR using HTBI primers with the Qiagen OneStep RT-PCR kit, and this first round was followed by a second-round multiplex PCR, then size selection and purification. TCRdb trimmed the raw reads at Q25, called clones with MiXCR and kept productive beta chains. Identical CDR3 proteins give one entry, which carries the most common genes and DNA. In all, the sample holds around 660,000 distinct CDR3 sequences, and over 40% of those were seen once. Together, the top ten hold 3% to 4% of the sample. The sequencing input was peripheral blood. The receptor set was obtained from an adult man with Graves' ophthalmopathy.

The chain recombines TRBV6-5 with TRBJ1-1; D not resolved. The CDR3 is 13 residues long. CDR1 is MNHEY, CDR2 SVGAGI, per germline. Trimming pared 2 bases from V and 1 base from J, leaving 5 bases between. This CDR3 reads CASSYEENTEAFF. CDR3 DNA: TGTGCCAGCAGTTACGAGGAGAACACTGAAGCTTTCTTT.

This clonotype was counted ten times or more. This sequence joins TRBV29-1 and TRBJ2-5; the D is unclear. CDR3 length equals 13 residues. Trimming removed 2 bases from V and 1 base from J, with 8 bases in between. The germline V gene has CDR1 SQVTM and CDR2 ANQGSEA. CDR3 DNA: TGCAGCGTTGAAACTAACTTCCAAGAGACCCAGTACTTC. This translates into CSVETNFQETQYF.

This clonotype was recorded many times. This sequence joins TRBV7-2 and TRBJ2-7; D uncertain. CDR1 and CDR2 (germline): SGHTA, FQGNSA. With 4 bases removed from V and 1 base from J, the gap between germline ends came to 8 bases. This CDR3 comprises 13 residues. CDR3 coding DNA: TGTGCCAGCAGCTCCGCACCTTCCTACGAGCAGTACTTC. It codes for CASSSAPSYEQYF. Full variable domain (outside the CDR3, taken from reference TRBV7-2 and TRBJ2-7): GAGVSQSPSNKVTEKGKDVELRCDPISGHTALYWYRQSLGQGLEFLIYFQGNSAPDKSGLPSDRFSAERTGGSVSTLTIQRTQQEDSAVYLCASSSAPSYEQYFGPGTRLTVT.

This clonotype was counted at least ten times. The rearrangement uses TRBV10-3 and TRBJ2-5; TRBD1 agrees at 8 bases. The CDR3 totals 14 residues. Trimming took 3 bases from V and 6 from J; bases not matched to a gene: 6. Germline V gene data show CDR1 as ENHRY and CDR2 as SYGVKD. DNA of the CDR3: TGTGCCATCAGTGACCCGGACAGGGTAAAGACCCAGTACTTC. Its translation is CAISDPDRVKTQYF.

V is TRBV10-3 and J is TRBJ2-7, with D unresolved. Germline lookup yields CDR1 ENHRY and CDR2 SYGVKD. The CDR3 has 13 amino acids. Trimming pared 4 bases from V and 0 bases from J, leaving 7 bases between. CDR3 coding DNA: TGTGCCATCAGTGCCCCACGCTCCTACGAGCAGTACTTC. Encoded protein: CAISAPRSYEQYF.

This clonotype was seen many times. The CDR3 DNA follows: TGTGCCAGCAGCCCAGGTCGTGTACGGGAGACCCAGTACTTC. Its protein is CASSPGRVRETQYF. The rearrangement joins TRBV7-9 to TRBJ2-5; D call uncertain. With 5 bases removed from V and 5 bases from J, the gap between germline ends came to 15 bases. Germline assignment: CDR1 SEHNR and CDR2 FQNEAQ (reference sequence). The CDR3 runs to 14 residues.

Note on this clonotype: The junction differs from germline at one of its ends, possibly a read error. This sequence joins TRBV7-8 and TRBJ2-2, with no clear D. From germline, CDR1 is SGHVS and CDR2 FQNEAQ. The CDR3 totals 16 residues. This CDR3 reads CTSSPSPQSRTGELFF. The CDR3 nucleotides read TGTACCAGCAGCCCCTCGCCCCAATCCCGCACCGGGGAGCTGTTTTTT.

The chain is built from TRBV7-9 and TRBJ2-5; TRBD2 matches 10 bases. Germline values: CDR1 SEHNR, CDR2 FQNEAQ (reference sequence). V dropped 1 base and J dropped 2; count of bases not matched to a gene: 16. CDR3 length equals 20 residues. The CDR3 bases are TGTGCCAGCAGCTTAGGGGCAGCTTGGGCTAGCGGGGGAGAACAAGAGACCCAGTACTTC. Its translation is CASSLGAAWASGGEQETQYF.

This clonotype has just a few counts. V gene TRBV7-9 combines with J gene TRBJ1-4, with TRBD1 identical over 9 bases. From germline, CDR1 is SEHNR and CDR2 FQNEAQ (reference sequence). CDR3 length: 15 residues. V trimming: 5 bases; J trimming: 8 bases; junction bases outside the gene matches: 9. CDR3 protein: CASSRTGQGGEKLFF. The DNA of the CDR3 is TGTGCCAGCAGCAGAACGGGACAGGGAGGGGAAAAACTGTTTTTT.

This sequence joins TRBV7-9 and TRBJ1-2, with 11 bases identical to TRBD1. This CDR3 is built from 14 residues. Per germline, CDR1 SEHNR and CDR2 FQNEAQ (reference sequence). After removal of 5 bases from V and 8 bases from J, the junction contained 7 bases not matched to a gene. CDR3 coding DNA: TGTGCCAGCAGCCCCGGACAGGGGGCTTTAGGCTACACCTTC. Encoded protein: CASSPGQGALGYTF.

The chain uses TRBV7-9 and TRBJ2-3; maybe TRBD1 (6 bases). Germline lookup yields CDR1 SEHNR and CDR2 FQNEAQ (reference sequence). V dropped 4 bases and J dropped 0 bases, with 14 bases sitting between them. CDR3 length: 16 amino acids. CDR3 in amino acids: CASSSPGVSSTDTQYF. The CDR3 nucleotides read TGTGCCAGCAGCTCCCCAGGGGTCTCAAGCACAGATACGCAGTATTTT.

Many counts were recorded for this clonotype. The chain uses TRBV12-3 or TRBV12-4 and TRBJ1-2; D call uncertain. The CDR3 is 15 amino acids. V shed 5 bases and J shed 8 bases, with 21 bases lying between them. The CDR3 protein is CASSPGPDRGGGYTF. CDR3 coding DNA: TGTGCCAGCAGTCCGGGTCCCGATCGAGGAGGGGGCTACACCTTC.

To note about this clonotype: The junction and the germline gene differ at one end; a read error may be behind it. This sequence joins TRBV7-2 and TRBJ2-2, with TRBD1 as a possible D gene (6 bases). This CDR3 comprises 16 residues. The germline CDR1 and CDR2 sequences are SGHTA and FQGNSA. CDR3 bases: TGCGCCAGCAGCCAAGATCGTGCCAGGGGAACCGGGGAGCTGTTTTTT. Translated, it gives CASSQDRARGTGELFF.

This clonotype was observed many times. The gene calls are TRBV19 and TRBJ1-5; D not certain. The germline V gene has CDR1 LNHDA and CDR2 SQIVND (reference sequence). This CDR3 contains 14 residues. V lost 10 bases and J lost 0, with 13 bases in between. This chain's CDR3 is CATGPGISNQPQHF. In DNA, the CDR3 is TGTGCCACCGGTCCGGGAATTAGCAATCAGCCCCAGCATTTT.

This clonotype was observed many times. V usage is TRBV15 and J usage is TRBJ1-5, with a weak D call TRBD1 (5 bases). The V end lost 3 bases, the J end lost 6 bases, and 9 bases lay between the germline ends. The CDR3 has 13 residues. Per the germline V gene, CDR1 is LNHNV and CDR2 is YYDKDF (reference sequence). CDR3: CATSSEGLQPQHF. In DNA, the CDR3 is TGTGCCACCAGCAGCGAGGGGCTTCAGCCCCAGCATTTT.